The sequence of this T cell receptor beta chain was determined in a study of T cell repertoires in cytomegalovirus infection. At the level of the study: Public TCR beta signatures provided an indication of both CMV infection and a matching HLA type. Findings and limits, study-wide: Using cumulative public TCR beta family frequency, the authors identified those who carried CMV together with the relevant HLA.

In germline, CDR1 is MRHNA, CDR2 SNTAGT. V shed 3 bases, J shed 4 bases, and the junction held 9 bases outside the gene matches. This CDR3 region has 16 residues. From the reads, TCRdb called clonotypes with MiXCR, one entry per CDR3 protein. The table includes about a million distinct CDR3 sequences, roughly a third detected once. This clonotype was counted between two and nine times. Its target is unknown. The sequencing here drew on cultured CD8+ T cells from PBMCs, taken from culture after CMV antigen stimulation. V gene TRBV6-4 combines with J gene TRBJ2-1; TRBD2 agrees at 7 bases. The sequence came from a human donor in good health (CMV status not recorded). Some clones in this sample may be carry-over from other donors' samples. This CDR3 is CASSDIAGVTYNEQFF. CDR3 DNA: TGTGCCAGCAGTGATATTGCGGGGGTGACATACAATGAGCAGTTCTTC.